This T cell receptor (beta chain) was recorded in a study of T-cell memory formation after mild COVID-19. Study-wide findings and caveats: Researchers report contracting CD4+ clones mostly in CM and EM, with CD8+ clones in EMRA.

This clonotype occurred a few times. No antigen is known for it. V lost 2 bases and J lost 4, with 19 bases in between. The CDR3 is 17 residues long. Per germline, CDR1 MNHNY and CDR2 SVGAGI (reference sequence). TCRdb re-derived calls from the 5' RACE reads in MiXCR, one entry per CDR3 protein. This table has roughly 600,000 distinct CDR3 sequences, 18% appearing once. The V and J genes are TRBV6-6 and TRBJ2-3; no clear D. This TCR was recovered from an adult woman who had mild COVID-19 (a few samples of this study predate the infection). Cell type and time point are not known. Material: PBMCs or a T cell subset sorted from them (not recorded which). DNA of the CDR3: TGTGCCAGCAGTTACCCCCCAGCGAAGTTCATGGCAGATACGCAGTATTTT. Protein: CASSYPPAKFMADTQYF.